These 10 T cell receptor beta chains share one sample of origin, sequenced in a study of cytomegalovirus exposure and HLA in healthy donors. Vbeta (60) and Jbeta (13) primers were used in the PCR. Sequencing was performed with immunoSEQ multiplex PCR; in TCRdb, only in-frame clones are kept and a portion is missing. The sample lists 200,000 to 250,000 clones; nearly 80% were seen once. The specimen sequenced was PBMCs. Source of these receptors: a man aged 18 to 30 in good health and CMV-seronegative.

The V gene is TRBV15, the J gene TRBJ1-5; D is unresolved. Germline loops: CDR1 LNHNV, CDR2 YYDKDF (reference sequence). V lost 5 bases and J lost 4, with 15 bases in between. CDR3 size: 15 residues. CDR3 in amino acids: CATSPIGAANQPQHF. As DNA, the CDR3 is TGTGCCACCAGCCCCATAGGAGCTGCGAATCAGCCCCAGCATTTT. The variable domain in full, with the rest retrieved from reference TRBV15 and TRBJ1-5, is DAMVIQNPRYQVTQFGKPVTLSCSQTLNHNVMYWYQQKSSQAPKLLFHYYDKDFNNEADTPDNFQSRRPNTSFCFLDIRSPGLGDTAMYLCATSPIGAANQPQHFGDGTRLSIL.

The chain links TRBV18 to TRBJ2-1, with a tentative D call TRBD2 (6 bases). CDR1 and CDR2 (germline): KGHSH, LQKENI. The CDR3 contains 16 residues. The V and J ends lost 3 bases and 0 bases respectively, with 12 bases between them. The CDR3 DNA sequence: TGTGCCAGCTCACCCGGGACTCCTAGCTCCTACAATGAGCAGTTCTTC. The encoded protein is CASSPGTPSSYNEQFF.

This clone has more than one count but fewer than ten. The chain has TRBV28 and TRBJ1-2; 10 nucleotides align to TRBD1. Unmatched junction bases numbered 12, after V lost 4 bases and J lost 7 bases. The CDR3 is 16 residues long. Germline V lookup: CDR1 MDHEN, CDR2 SYDVKM. DNA of the CDR3: TGTGCCAGCAGTTCGGGGGGACAGGGGCCGAGGGGTGGCTACACCTTC. Its translation: CASSSGGQGPRGGYTF.

The rearrangement uses TRBV9 and TRBJ2-3, with D perhaps TRBD2 (5 bases). Per germline, CDR1 SGDLS and CDR2 YYNGEE. The CDR3 is 14 residues long. V was pared by 4 bases and J by 4 bases, with 13 bases between. CDR3 region: CASSFSPGADTQYF. The CDR3 region has the DNA TGTGCCAGCAGCTTCTCCCCCGGGGCAGATACGCAGTATTTT.

This clone was seen only a few times. V usage is TRBV30 and J usage is TRBJ1-1; TRBD1 might be the D (5 bases). The CDR3 is 16 amino acids. Trimming removed 1 base at V and 0 bases at J, with 15 bases between. The germline V gene encodes CDR1 GTSNPN and CDR2 SVGIG (reference sequence). CDR3 sequence reads: CAWSAWGTALNTEAFF. Here the CDR3 DNA reads TGTGCCTGGAGTGCGTGGGGGACTGCCCTGAACACTGAAGCTTTCTTT.

This clone was observed once. The chain carries TRBV2 and TRBJ2-7, with 9 bases lining up with TRBD1. CDR1 SNHLY and CDR2 FYNNEI come from the germline V gene. V dropped 11 bases and J dropped 0; count of bases not matched to a gene: 11. The CDR3 covers 15 residues. This CDR3 is CAGGQGVLVSYEQYF. DNA for the CDR3: TGTGCCGGGGGACAGGGAGTCCTTGTCTCCTACGAGCAGTACTTC. Looking up the rest from reference TRBV2 and TRBJ2-7 gives the full variable domain: EPEVTQTPSHQVTQMGQEVILRCVPISNHLYFYWYRQILGQKVEFLVSFYNNEISEKSEIFDDQFSVERPDGSNFTLKIRSTKLEDSAMYFCAGGQGVLVSYEQYFGPGTRLTVT.

Regarding this clone: This CDR3 is also generated by other DNA sequences in the sample. The chain carries TRBV7-2 and TRBJ1-1; 7 nucleotides agree with TRBD1. Looked up from germline, CDR1 is SGHTA and CDR2 is FQGNSA. The CDR3 covers 14 residues. V was clipped by 1 base and J by 5 bases; unmatched bases: 4. CDR3 amino acids: CASSLDWTGTEAFF. The DNA of the CDR3 is TGTGCCAGCAGCTTAGACTGGACAGGTACTGAAGCTTTCTTT. Based on the CDR3 plus reference TRBV7-2 and TRBJ1-1, the full variable domain is GAGVSQSPSNKVTEKGKDVELRCDPISGHTALYWYRQSLGQGLEFLIYFQGNSAPDKSGLPSDRFSAERTGGSVSTLTIQRTQQEDSAVYLCASSLDWTGTEAFFGQGTRLTVV.

J is TRBJ1-6 and V is TRBV7-9; TRBD1 matches 7 bases. The CDR3 has 13 residues. The V segment lost 2 bases and the J segment 10 bases; nucleotides outside the gene matches: 2. Germline-derived CDR1 and CDR2 are SEHNR and FQNEAQ (reference sequence). The CDR3 loop is CASSLQGGSPLHF. The CDR3 region has the DNA TGTGCCAGCAGCTTACAGGGGGGATCACCCCTCCACTTT.

The chain links TRBV2 to TRBJ2-7; 8 bases agree with TRBD2. This CDR3 has 13 residues. Trimming took 5 bases from V and 1 from J; bases not matched to a gene: 1. Germline V lookup: CDR1 SNHLY, CDR2 FYNNEI. This chain's CDR3 is CASSREGSYEQYF. The CDR3 region has the DNA TGTGCCAGCAGTCGGGAGGGGTCCTACGAGCAGTACTTC. Filled out from reference TRBV2 and TRBJ2-7, the complete variable domain reads EPEVTQTPSHQVTQMGQEVILRCVPISNHLYFYWYRQILGQKVEFLVSFYNNEISEKSEIFDDQFSVERPDGSNFTLKIRSTKLEDSAMYFCASSREGSYEQYFGPGTRLTVT.

This rearrangement joins TRBV7-2 to TRBJ1-6; D gene unclear. The V end lost 1 base, the J end lost 9 bases, and 4 bases lay between the germline ends. CDR3 size: 12 residues. Germline V gives CDR1 SGHTA, CDR2 FQGNSA. The CDR3 nucleotides read TGTGCCAGCAGCTTAGGGAGTTCACCCCTCCACTTT. It codes for CASSLGSSPLHF. The whole variable domain, remainder taken from reference TRBV7-2 and TRBJ1-6, is GAGVSQSPSNKVTEKGKDVELRCDPISGHTALYWYRQSLGQGLEFLIYFQGNSAPDKSGLPSDRFSAERTGGSVSTLTIQRTQQEDSAVYLCASSLGSSPLHFGNGTRLTVT.